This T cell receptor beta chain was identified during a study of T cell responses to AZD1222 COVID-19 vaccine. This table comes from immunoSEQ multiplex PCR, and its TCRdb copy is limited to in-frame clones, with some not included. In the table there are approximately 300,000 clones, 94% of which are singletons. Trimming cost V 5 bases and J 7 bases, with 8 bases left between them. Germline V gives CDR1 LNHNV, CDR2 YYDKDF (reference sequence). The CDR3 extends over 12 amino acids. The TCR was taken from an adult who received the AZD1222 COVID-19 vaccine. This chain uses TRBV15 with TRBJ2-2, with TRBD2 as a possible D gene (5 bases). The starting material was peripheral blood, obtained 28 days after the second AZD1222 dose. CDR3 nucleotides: TGTGCCACCAGCGAGGGAGTCGGGGAGCTGTTTTTT. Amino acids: CATSEGVGELFF.